This TCR beta chain was sequenced for a study of shared clonotypes between healthy human individuals. Study-level points and caveats: Generation probabilities were higher for clonotypes shared across all four sorted-subset donors than for unshared ones. Approximately 5% of naive CD4 clonotypes were shared across several donors.

Clones were sequenced by immunoSEQ multiplex PCR, and TCRdb holds only the in-frame ones, with some missing. The sample carries approximately 2,000,000 clones, roughly 93% recorded once. As defined, naive CD8 cells were CD45RO-negative and positively selected for CCR7, with terminally differentiated effector memory CD45RA+ cells excluded. Each of the donors was a healthy adult who was HIV-negative and had not had a recent acute infection or vaccination. Details on this clone: Its antigen remains unknown.

This TCR was sampled from a man younger than 35 in good health. Some clones in this sample may be carry-over from other donors' samples. The sequencing sample was made of naive CD8+ T cells from PBMCs.

The CDR3 bases are TGTGCCAGCAGGGCCTTTCTGACAGCAGATACGCAGTATTTT. Translation gives CASRAFLTADTQYF. This chain links TRBV27 with TRBJ2-3; weak D call: TRBD1 (5 bases). This CDR3 has 14 amino acids. The V end lost 6 bases, the J end lost 4 bases, and 14 bases lay between the germline ends. The germline gives CDR1 MNHEY, CDR2 SMNVEV (reference sequence).